What follows are 8 T cell receptor beta chains derived from one specimen sequenced in a study of T cells expressing NK-cell markers. Using the 5' RACE reads, TCRdb records one entry per CDR3 protein without DNA. This specimen shows roughly 180,000 distinct CDR3 sequences; the ten leading clones hold around 20%. Sequencing used blood T cells: a sorted CD56 or NKG2C T cell subset, CD4+ or CD8+ T cells, or bulk PBMC T cells (not recorded which). The receptors shown here come from a woman between 18 and 69 years old in good health.

J is TRBJ1-5 and V is TRBV20-1; TCRdb outputs TRBD1, but without DNA this stays unchecked. The V gene's germline CDR1 is DFQATT and CDR2 SNEGSKA (reference sequence). This CDR3 comprises 14 residues. The CDR3 reads CSAADRLGNQPQHF.

This chain joins TRBV6-5 and TRBJ2-1; the D gene TCRdb calls, TRBD2, cannot be checked with no DNA. Germline CDR1 reads MNHEY; CDR2 reads SVGAGI. The CDR3 extends over 15 amino acids. The CDR3 loop reads CASSYSRRASNEQFF.

The J gene is TRBJ2-3, the V gene TRBV12-3 or TRBV12-4. The CDR3 contains 14 residues. The CDR3 sequence: CASSLGVASDTQYF.

This chain connects TRBV27 to TRBJ2-7; TCRdb gives TRBD1 as the D gene, but with no DNA this cannot be confirmed. Germline values: CDR1 MNHEY, CDR2 SMNVEV (reference sequence). The CDR3 is 14 amino acids. Here the CDR3 reads CASSLNGGTGEQYF.

CDR3 sequence: CASSLALASDEQFF. The chain has TRBV7-9 and TRBJ2-1. Germline V gene lookup returns CDR1 SEHNR and CDR2 FQNEAQ (reference sequence). The CDR3 totals 14 residues.

The chain has TRBV28 and TRBJ1-4. Per germline, CDR1 MDHEN and CDR2 SYDVKM. This CDR3 region has 11 residues. The CDR3 here is CASHLNEKLFF.

This rearrangement joins TRBV2 to TRBJ1-6. Germline V lookup: CDR1 SNHLY, CDR2 FYNNEI. The CDR3 sequence is 12 residues long. CDR3 in amino acids: CACQVTNSPLHF.

The chain is built from TRBV28 and TRBJ2-6; the TCRdb D gene call, TRBD1, has no DNA to confirm it. CDR1 and CDR2 from the germline V gene are MDHEN and SYDVKM. The CDR3 extends over 16 amino acids. CDR3 loop: CASSSIQGTGANVLTF.